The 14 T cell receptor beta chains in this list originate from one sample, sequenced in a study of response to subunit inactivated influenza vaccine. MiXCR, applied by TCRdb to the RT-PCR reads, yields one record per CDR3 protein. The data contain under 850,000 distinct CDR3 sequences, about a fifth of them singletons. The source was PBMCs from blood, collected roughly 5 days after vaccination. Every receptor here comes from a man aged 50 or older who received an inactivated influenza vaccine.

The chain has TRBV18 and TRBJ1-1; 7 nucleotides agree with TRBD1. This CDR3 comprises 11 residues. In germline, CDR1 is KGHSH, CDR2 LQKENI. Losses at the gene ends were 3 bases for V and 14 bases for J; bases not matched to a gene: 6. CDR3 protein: CASSPDRFFFF. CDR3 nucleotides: TGTGCCAGCTCACCGGACAGGTTTTTCTTCTTT.

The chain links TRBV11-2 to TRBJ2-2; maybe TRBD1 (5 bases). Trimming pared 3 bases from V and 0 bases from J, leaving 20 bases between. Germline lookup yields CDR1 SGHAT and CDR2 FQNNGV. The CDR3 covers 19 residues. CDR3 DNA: TGTGCCAGCAGCTTTCAACCATCCGGGTCAGGGTCGAACACCGGGGAGCTGTTTTTT. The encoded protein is CASSFQPSGSGSNTGELFF.

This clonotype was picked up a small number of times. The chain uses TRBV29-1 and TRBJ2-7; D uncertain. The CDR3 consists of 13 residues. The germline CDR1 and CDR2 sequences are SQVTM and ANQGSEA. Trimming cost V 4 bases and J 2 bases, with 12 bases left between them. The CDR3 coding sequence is TGCAGCGTTGTTGCCAGAGCGACCTACGAGCAGTACTTC. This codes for CSVVARATYEQYF.

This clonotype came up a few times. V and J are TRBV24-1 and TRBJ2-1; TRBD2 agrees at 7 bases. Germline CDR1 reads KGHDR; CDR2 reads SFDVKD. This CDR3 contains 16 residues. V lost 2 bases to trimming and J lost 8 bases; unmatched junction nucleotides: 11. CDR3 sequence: CATSDSRTRPEDEQFF. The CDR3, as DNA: TGTGCCACCAGTGATTCTCGGACTAGACCGGAGGATGAGCAGTTCTTC.

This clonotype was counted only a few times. CDR3 protein: CASSVDRGYGYTF. In DNA, the CDR3 is TGTGCCAGCAGCGTGGACAGGGGATATGGCTACACCTTC. The chain uses TRBV7-2 and TRBJ1-2, with 9 nucleotides matching TRBD1. The germline CDR1 and CDR2 sequences are SGHTA and FQGNSA. CDR3 size: 13 residues. Trimming took 5 bases from V and 5 from J; bases not matched to a gene: 3.

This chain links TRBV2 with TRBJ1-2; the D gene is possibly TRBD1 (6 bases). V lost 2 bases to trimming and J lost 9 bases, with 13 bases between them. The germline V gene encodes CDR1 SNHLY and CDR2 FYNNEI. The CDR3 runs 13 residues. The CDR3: CASSEWQGKSYTF. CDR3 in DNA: TGTGCCAGCAGTGAATGGCAGGGGAAAAGCTACACCTTC. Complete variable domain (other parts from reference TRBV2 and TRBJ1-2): EPEVTQTPSHQVTQMGQEVILRCVPISNHLYFYWYRQILGQKVEFLVSFYNNEISEKSEIFDDQFSVERPDGSNFTLKIRSTKLEDSAMYFCASSEWQGKSYTFGSGTRLTVV.

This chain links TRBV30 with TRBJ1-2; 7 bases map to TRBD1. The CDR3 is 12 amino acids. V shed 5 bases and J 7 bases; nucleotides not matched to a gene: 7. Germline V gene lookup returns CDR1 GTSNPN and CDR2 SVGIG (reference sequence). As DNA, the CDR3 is TGTGCCTGGGTACAGGGGCCGGGTGGCTACACCTTC. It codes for CAWVQGPGGYTF.

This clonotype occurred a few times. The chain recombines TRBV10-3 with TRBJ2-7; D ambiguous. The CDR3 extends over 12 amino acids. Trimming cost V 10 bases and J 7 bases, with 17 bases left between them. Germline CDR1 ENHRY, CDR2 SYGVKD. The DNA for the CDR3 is TGTGCCAGAAGCCCGGACGCCAAGGAGCAGTACTTC. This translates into CARSPDAKEQYF.

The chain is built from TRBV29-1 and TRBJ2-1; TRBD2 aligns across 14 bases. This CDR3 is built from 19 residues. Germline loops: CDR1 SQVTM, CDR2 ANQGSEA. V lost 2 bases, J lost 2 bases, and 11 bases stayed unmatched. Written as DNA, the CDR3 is TGCAGCGTTGAATACCCTGGGACTAGCGGGAGAGGGACCTACAATGAGCAGTTCTTC. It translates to CSVEYPGTSGRGTYNEQFF.

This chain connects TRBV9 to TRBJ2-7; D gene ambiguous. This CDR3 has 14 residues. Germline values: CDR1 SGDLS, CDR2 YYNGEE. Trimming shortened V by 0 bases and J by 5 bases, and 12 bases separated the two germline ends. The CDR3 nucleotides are TGTGCCAGCAGCGTAGACCCCGTAATGAACGAGCAGTACTTC. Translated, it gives CASSVDPVMNEQYF.

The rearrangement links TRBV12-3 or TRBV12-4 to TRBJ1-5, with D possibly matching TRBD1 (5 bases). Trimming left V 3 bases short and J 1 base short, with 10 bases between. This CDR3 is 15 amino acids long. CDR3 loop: CASSLLAGSNQPQHF. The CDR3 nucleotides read TGTGCCAGCAGTTTGTTAGCAGGGAGCAATCAGCCCCAGCATTTT.

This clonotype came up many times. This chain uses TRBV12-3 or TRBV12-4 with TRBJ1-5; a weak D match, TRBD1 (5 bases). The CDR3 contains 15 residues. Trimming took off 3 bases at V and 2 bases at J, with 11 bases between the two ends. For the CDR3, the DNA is TGTGCCAGCAGTTTCGGGGGGGTCGGCAATCAGCCCCAGCATTTT. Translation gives CASSFGGVGNQPQHF.

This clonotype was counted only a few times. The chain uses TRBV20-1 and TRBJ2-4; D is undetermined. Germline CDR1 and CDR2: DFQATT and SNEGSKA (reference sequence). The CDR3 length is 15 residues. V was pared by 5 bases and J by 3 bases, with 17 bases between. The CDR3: CSARLPQTGKNIQYF. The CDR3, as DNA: TGCAGTGCTCGACTTCCCCAGACGGGCAAAAACATTCAGTACTTC.

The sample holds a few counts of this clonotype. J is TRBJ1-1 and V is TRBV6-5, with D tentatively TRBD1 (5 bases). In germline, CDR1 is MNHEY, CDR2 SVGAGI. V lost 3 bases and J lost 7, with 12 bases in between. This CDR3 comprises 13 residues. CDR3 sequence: CASSYRQGDEAFF. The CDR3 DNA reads TGTGCCAGCAGTTATCGGCAGGGTGATGAAGCTTTCTTT.